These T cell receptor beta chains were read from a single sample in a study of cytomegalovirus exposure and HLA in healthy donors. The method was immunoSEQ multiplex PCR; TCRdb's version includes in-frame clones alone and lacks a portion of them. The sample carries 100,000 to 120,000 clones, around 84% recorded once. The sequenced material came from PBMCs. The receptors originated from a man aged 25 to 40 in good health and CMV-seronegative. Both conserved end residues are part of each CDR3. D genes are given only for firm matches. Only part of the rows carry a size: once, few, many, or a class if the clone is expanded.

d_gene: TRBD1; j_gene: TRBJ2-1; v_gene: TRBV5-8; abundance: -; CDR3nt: TGTGCCAGCAGCTCTACACGGGACAGGGCATTTTTAATCAATGAGCAGTTCTTC; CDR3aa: CASSSTRDRAFLINEQFF
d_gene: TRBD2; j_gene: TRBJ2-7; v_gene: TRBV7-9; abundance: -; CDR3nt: TGTGCCAGCAGCTTGCAACTAGCGGGAGAGGCAGAGCAGTACTTC; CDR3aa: CASSLQLAGEAEQYF
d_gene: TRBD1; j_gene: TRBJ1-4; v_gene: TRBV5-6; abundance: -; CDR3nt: TGTGCCAGCAGCTTGACAGGGGGAAATGAAAAACTGTTTTTT; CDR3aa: CASSLTGGNEKLFF
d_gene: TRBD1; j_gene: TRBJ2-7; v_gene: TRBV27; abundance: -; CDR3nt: TGTGCCAGCAGTATATCCGGGACAGGTTGGTACGAGCAGTACTTC; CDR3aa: CASSISGTGWYEQYF
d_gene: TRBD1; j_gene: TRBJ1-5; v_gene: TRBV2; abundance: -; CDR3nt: TGTGCCAGCAGGGATACAGGGGGTGTAGGTCAGCCCCAGCATTTT; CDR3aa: CASRDTGGVGQPQHF
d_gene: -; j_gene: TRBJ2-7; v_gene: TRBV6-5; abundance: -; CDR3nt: TGTGCCAGCAGTTCGGTAATCTACGAGCAGTACTTC; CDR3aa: CASSSVIYEQYF
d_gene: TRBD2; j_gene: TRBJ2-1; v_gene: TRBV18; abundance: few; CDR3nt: TGTGCCAGCTCACCACTAATCGTGACTAGCGGGAGAGGCGAGGATGAGCAGTTCTTC; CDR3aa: CASSPLIVTSGRGEDEQFF
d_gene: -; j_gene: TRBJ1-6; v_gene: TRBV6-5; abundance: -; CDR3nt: TGTGCCAGTAACATCGCCAATTCACCCCTCCACTTT; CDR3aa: CASNIANSPLHF
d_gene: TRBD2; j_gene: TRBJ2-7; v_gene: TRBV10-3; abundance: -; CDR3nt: TGTGCCATCAGTGAAACTAGCGGGGGGACTCCCTACGAGCAGTACTTC; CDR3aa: CAISETSGGTPYEQYF
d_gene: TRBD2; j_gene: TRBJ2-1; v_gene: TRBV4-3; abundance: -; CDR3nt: TGCGCCAGCAGCCTTTCAGGGACTAGCGGGATGAATGAGCAGTTCTTC; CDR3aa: CASSLSGTSGMNEQFF
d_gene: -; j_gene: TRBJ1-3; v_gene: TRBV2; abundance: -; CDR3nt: TGTGCCAGCAGGGCAGGACTCTCTGGAAACACCATATATTTT; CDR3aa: CASRAGLSGNTIYF
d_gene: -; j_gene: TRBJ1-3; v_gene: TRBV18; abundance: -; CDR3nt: TGTGCCAGCTCACCACCGGTCAGGGGAACGAGTGGAAACACCATATATTTT; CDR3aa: CASSPPVRGTSGNTIYF
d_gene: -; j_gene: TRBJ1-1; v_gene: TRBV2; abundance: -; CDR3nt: TGTGCCAGCAGTGCCGGGAGCAACACTGAAGCTTTCTTT; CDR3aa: CASSAGSNTEAFF
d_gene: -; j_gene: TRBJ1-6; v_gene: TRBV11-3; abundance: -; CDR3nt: TGTGCCAGCAGATATCCGGCAGGGGCGGTTGGGAATTCACCCCTCCACTTT; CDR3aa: CASRYPAGAVGNSPLHF
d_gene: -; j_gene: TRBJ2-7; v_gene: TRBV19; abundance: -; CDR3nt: TGTGCCAGTAGTACCTCTACGATGTACGGGCAGTACTTC; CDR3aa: CASSTSTMYGQYF
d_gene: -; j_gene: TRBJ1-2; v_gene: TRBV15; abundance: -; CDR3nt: TGTGCCACCAGCAGAGCGGGGATCTACTATGGCTACACCTTC; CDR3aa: CATSRAGIYYGYTF
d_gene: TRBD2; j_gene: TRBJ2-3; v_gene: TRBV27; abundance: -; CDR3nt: TGTGCCAGCAGCCCGGGGGGGCATGAAGATACGCAGTATTTT; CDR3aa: CASSPGGHEDTQYF
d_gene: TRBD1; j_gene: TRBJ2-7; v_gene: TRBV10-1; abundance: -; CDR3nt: TGCGCCAGCAGTGCAACAGGGGGCAACGAGCAGTACTTC; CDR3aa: CASSATGGNEQYF
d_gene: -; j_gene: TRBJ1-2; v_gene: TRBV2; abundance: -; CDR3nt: TGTGCCAGCAAACGGGACGGAGGGGCCTATGGCTACACCTTC; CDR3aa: CASKRDGGAYGYTF
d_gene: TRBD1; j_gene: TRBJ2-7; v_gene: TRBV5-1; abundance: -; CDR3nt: TGCGCCAGCAGCTTAAGGACAGGGTCCTACGAGCAGTACTTC; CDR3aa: CASSLRTGSYEQYF
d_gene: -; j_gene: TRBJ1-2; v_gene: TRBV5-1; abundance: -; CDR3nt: TGCGCCAGCAGCTTGGGGGGGGGTTCGGACTATGGCTACACCTTC; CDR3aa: CASSLGGGSDYGYTF
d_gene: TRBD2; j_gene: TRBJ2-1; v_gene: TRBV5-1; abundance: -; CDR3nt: TGCGCCAGCAGCTTGACGGCGGGAGGGCCGGGAAATGAGCAGTTCTTC; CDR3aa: CASSLTAGGPGNEQFF
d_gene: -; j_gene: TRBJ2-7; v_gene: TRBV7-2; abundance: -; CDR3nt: TGTGCCAGCAGCACCCCACAGGGAACCTACGAGCAGTACTTC; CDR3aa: CASSTPQGTYEQYF
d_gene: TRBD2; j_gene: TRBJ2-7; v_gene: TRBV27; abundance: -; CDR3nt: TGTGCCAGCAGTTTCGCGGGAGGGCCGTACGAGCAGTACTTC; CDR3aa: CASSFAGGPYEQYF
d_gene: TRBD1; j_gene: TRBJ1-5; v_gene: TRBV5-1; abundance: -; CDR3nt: TGCGCCAGCAGCCCGGACAGGGCGGATCAGCCCCAGCATTTT; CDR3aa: CASSPDRADQPQHF
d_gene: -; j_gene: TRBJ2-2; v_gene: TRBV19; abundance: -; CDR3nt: TGTGCCAGTCACGGGGAAGTAGTGGGCACCGGGGAGCTGTTTTTT; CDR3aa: CASHGEVVGTGELFF
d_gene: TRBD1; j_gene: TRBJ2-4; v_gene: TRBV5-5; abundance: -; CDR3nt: TGTGCCAGCAGCGAGGGTGGGACAGGGTTCGTCATTCAGTACTTC; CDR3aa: CASSEGGTGFVIQYF
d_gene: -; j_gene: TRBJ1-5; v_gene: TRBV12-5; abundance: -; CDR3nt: TGTGCTAGTGGCCAAAGCGGAGCGAGTTTTGGGCAGCCCCAGCATTTT; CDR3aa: CASGQSGASFGQPQHF
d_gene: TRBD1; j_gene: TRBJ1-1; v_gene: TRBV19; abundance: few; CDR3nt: TGTGCCAGTAGTAATGGACAGGGCTTGAACACTGAAGCTTTCTTT; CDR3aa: CASSNGQGLNTEAFF
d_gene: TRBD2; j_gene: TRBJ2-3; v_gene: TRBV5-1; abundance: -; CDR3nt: TGCGCCAGCAGCTTGGGGACTAGCGGGAGGGCCGCAGATACGCAGTATTTT; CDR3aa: CASSLGTSGRAADTQYF
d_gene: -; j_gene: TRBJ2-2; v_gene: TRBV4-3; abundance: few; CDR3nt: TGCGCCAGCAGCCAACCCCCCGCCGGGGAGCTGTTTTTT; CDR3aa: CASSQPPAGELFF
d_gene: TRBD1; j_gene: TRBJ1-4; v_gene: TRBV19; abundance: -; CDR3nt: TGTGCCAGTAGTCCCCTGACAGGGGGTGAAAAACTGTTTTTT; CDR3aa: CASSPLTGGEKLFF
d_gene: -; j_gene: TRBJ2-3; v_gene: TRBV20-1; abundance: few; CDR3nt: TGCAGTGCTTCAGACGGGGATACGCAGTATTTT; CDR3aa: CSASDGDTQYF
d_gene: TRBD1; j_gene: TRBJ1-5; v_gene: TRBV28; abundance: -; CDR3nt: TGTGCCAGCAGTAGTCACAGGGGAGATCAGCCCCAGCATTTT; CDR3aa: CASSSHRGDQPQHF
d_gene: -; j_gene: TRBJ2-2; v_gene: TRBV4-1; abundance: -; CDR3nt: TGCGCCAGCAGCCAAGCGGGAGCCAACACCGGGGAGCTGTTTTTT; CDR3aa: CASSQAGANTGELFF
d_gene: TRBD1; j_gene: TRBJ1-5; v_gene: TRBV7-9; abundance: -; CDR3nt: TGTGCCAGCAGCAGTGACAGGGAAAGCAATCAGCCCCAGCATTTT; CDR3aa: CASSSDRESNQPQHF
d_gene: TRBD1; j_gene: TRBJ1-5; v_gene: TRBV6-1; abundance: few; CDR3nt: TGTGCCAGCAGGGACAGGGGGCGAGGCAATCAGCCCCAGCATTTT; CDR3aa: CASRDRGRGNQPQHF
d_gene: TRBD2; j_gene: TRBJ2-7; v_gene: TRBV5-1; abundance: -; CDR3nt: TGCGCCAGCAGCTTGTCCGTGGGGGGGGAGGGCGAGCAGTACTTC; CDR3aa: CASSLSVGGEGEQYF
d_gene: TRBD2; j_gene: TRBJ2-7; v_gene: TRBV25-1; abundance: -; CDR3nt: TGTGCCAGCAGTTTTAGCGGGAGCTACGAGCAGTACTTC; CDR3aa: CASSFSGSYEQYF
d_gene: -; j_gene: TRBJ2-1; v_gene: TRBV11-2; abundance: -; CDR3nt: TGTGCCAGCAGCTCGCCCGGGACTCCCTACAATGAGCAGTTCTTC; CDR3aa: CASSSPGTPYNEQFF
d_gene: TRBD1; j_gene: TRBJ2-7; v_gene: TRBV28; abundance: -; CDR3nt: TGTGCCAGCAGTTTAGTCCAGGGGGCCTCCTACGAGCAGTACTTC; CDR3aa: CASSLVQGASYEQYF